These T cell receptor beta chains were read from a single sample in a study of T cells after posttransplantation cyclophosphamide. Generated by immunoSEQ multiplex PCR, the TCRdb table keeps only in-frame clones and is missing some. The counts give 23,000 or so clones, none of them seen only once; 1.8% is held by the top ten. Source: PBMCs, taken after allogeneic stem cell transplant with posttransplant cyclophosphamide. The receptors shown here come from a young adult male patient who received an allogeneic stem cell transplant from a related donor, was CMV-positive, and had no GVHD. Some T cells may possibly be graft donor cells. Each CDR3 is given with its conserved first and last residue. The D gene is left open where the match is weak. Expanded clones get a size class; other rows say once, few or many, or leave the size out.

D gene	V gene	clone size	J gene	CDR3 protein	CDR3 DNA
-	TRBV19	many	TRBJ1-2	CASSIRQADNYGYTF	TGTGCCAGTAGTATCAGACAGGCAGATAACTATGGCTACACCTTC
-	TRBV19	many	TRBJ2-7	CASSISNHEQYF	TGTGCCAGTAGTATAAGCAATCACGAGCAGTACTTC
-	TRBV7-9	many	TRBJ2-3	CASGGDTDTQYF	TGTGCCAGCGGCGGCGACACAGATACGCAGTATTTT
-	TRBV19	many	TRBJ1-3	CASSRTASSGNTIYF	TGTGCCAGTAGTCGGACAGCTTCCTCTGGAAACACCATATATTTT
TRBD1	TRBV7-2	many	TRBJ2-1	CASSDRDRGIAYNEQFF	TGTGCCAGCAGCGACCGGGACAGGGGTATCGCCTACAATGAGCAGTTCTTC
TRBD2	TRBV4-2	many	TRBJ2-1	CASSQDLGLAGGYGEQFF	TGTGCCAGCAGCCAAGATCTGGGACTAGCGGGAGGTTATGGTGAGCAGTTCTTC
TRBD2	TRBV5-4	few	TRBJ2-7	CASSPEGGRSSEQYF	TGTGCCAGCAGCCCGGAGGGCGGGAGGTCTAGCGAGCAGTACTTC
TRBD1	TRBV28	many	TRBJ2-6	CASSPPGGAGANVLTF	TGTGCCAGCAGTCCTCCAGGGGGCGCTGGGGCCAACGTCCTGACTTTC
-	TRBV18	many	TRBJ2-3	CASSPLRGRDTQYF	TGTGCCAGCTCACCCCTCCGGGGGAGGGATACGCAGTATTTT
-	TRBV5-1	many	TRBJ1-1	CASSFRQSNTEAFF	TGCGCCAGCAGCTTCAGGCAGTCGAACACTGAAGCTTTCTTT
-	TRBV10-3	many	TRBJ2-7	CAIGGASYEQYF	TGTGCCATCGGCGGCGCGTCGTACGAGCAGTACTTC
-	TRBV28	many	TRBJ1-1	CASSFIGDLTEAFF	TGTGCCAGCAGTTTTATAGGGGATCTCACTGAAGCTTTCTTT
TRBD1	TRBV9	many	TRBJ1-1	CASSVAGTGDTEAFF	TGTGCCAGCAGCGTAGCAGGGACAGGGGACACTGAAGCTTTCTTT
-	TRBV6-5	many	TRBJ2-3	CASSWVNSWDTQYF	TGTGCCAGCAGTTGGGTCAACAGTTGGGATACGCAGTATTTT
-	TRBV19	few	TRBJ2-1	CASSIYRSNEQFF	TGTGCCAGTAGTATTTACAGGTCTAATGAGCAGTTCTTC
-	TRBV7-9	many	TRBJ2-7	CASSLAGRPYEQYF	TGTGCCAGCAGCTTAGCCGGGAGACCCTACGAGCAGTACTTC
-	TRBV28	many	TRBJ2-3	CASSLEDSLSDTQYF	TGTGCCAGCAGTTTAGAGGACAGTTTATCAGATACGCAGTATTTT
TRBD2	TRBV10-3	many	TRBJ2-1	CAISETTSGRSRSSYNEQFF	TGTGCCATCAGTGAAACGACTAGCGGTAGATCCAGGAGCTCCTACAATGAGCAGTTCTTC
-	TRBV9	many	TRBJ2-3	CASEEPNTDTQYF	TGTGCCAGCGAGGAGCCAAACACAGATACGCAGTATTTT
-	TRBV7-9	many	TRBJ2-2	CASSLAWATGELFF	TGTGCCAGCAGCTTAGCATGGGCCACCGGGGAGCTGTTTTTT
TRBD2	TRBV4-3	many	TRBJ2-5	CASSQGGGETQYF	TGCGCCAGCAGCCAAGGCGGGGGAGAGACCCAGTACTTC
-	TRBV13	many	TRBJ2-2	CASSLSPPAQGEPGELFF	TGTGCCAGCAGCTTATCCCCTCCGGCTCAGGGTGAGCCCGGGGAGCTGTTTTTT
TRBD1	TRBV4-1	many	TRBJ2-6	CASRSPGQGFSGANVLTF	TGCGCCAGCAGATCTCCGGGACAGGGTTTCTCTGGGGCCAACGTCCTGACTTTC
-	TRBV2	many	TRBJ1-1	CASRGTGDTEAFF	TGTGCCAGCAGAGGTACCGGGGACACTGAAGCTTTCTTT
TRBD2	TRBV27	many	TRBJ2-3	CASSLSGTRPQYF	TGTGCCAGCAGTTTATCCGGGACTAGACCGCAGTATTTT
-	TRBV14	many	TRBJ1-1	CASSQDLGPGTEAFF	TGTGCCAGCAGCCAAGATCTAGGTCCGGGCACTGAAGCTTTCTTT
TRBD1	TRBV28	many	TRBJ2-7	CASSTYPGTGRSSYEQYF	TGTGCCAGCAGTACCTACCCGGGGACAGGGCGAAGCTCCTACGAGCAGTACTTC
-	TRBV7-9	many	TRBJ1-3	CASSHGQSGNTIYF	TGTGCCAGCAGCCATGGACAGTCTGGAAACACCATATATTTT
-	TRBV19	many	TRBJ2-5	CASSIFGFLRETQYF	TGTGCCAGTAGTATTTTTGGATTTCTGCGGGAGACCCAGTACTTC
-	TRBV18	many	TRBJ2-6	CASSPQYLGALILSGANVLTF	TGTGCCAGCTCACCACAGTATTTGGGGGCCCTTATTCTATCTGGGGCCAACGTCCTGACTTTC
TRBD2	TRBV9	many	TRBJ2-7	CASRNKGQGRKREAYEQYF	TGTGCCAGCAGGAATAAGGGTCAGGGTCGGAAGCGGGAGGCTTACGAGCAGTACTTC
TRBD1	TRBV6-5	many	TRBJ2-7	CASSYTSWDSSYEQYF	TGTGCCAGCAGTTACACCTCCTGGGACAGCTCCTACGAGCAGTACTTC
TRBD1	TRBV29-1	many	TRBJ2-7	CSVEGFRTGVYEQYF	TGCAGCGTTGAAGGGTTCCGGACAGGGGTCTACGAGCAGTACTTC
-	TRBV15	many	TRBJ2-7	CATSREWKGGDEQYF	TGTGCCACCAGCAGAGAGTGGAAGGGGGGGGACGAGCAGTACTTC
TRBD2	TRBV10-3	many	TRBJ2-5	CATQAGLRFETQYF	TGTGCCACCCAAGCGGGGTTAAGGTTCGAGACCCAGTACTTC
-	TRBV28	-	TRBJ2-1	CASTEPGLILEQFF	TGTGCCAGCACAGAACCGGGACTTATCCTTGAGCAGTTCTTC
TRBD1	TRBV6-5	many	TRBJ1-5	CASSPDRGPNQPQHF	TGTGCCAGCAGCCCCGACAGGGGACCCAATCAGCCCCAGCATTTT
-	TRBV6-1	medium-sized	TRBJ1-1	CASSRTANTEAFF	TGTGCCAGCAGTAGGACAGCGAACACTGAAGCTTTCTTT
TRBD2	TRBV5-6	many	TRBJ2-7	CASSLNSGISYEQYF	TGTGCCAGCAGTTTGAACAGCGGGATCTCCTACGAGCAGTACTTC
-	TRBV30	few	TRBJ1-1	CAWNGFPPGAFF	TGTGCCTGGAATGGTTTCCCCCCAGGAGCTTTCTTT
-	TRBV11-2	many	TRBJ1-2	CASSLAGYGYTF	TGTGCCAGCAGCTTAGCAGGGTATGGCTACACCTTC
-	TRBV2	many	TRBJ1-2	CAIKEWYGYTF	TGTGCCATAAAGGAGTGGTATGGCTACACCTTC
TRBD2	TRBV27	few	TRBJ2-5	CASRIGGSVEQYF	TGTGCCAGCAGGATCGGGGGGTCCGTGGAGCAGTACTTC
-	TRBV11-2	many	TRBJ1-2	CASSLAGTGYGYTF	TGTGCCAGCAGCTTGGCCGGGACTGGATATGGCTACACCTTC
-	TRBV5-1	many	TRBJ1-1	CASSGGGGQRAEAFF	TGCGCCAGCAGCGGGGGAGGAGGCCAAAGGGCTGAAGCTTTCTTT
-	TRBV19	many	TRBJ2-2	CASSIEWTTAGELFF	TGTGCCAGTAGTATAGAGTGGACAACAGCCGGGGAGCTGTTTTTT
TRBD1	TRBV5-4	many	TRBJ2-5	CASSQTGHTQETQYF	TGTGCCAGCAGCCAGACAGGGCACACACAAGAGACCCAGTACTTC
-	TRBV5-1	few	TRBJ2-7	CASSPQGFHEQYF	TGCGCCAGCAGCCCACAGGGATTTCACGAGCAGTACTTC
-	TRBV27	many	TRBJ2-2	CASNSRGDTGELFF	TGTGCCAGCAATAGCAGGGGCGACACCGGGGAGCTGTTTTTT
-	TRBV28	many	TRBJ1-2	CASSPGGLTYGYTF	TGTGCCAGCAGTCCCGGTGGGCTGACCTATGGCTACACCTTC
-	TRBV7-2	many	TRBJ1-2	CASSLDGGGSYTF	TGTGCCAGCAGCTTAGATGGGGGAGGAAGCTACACCTTC
-	TRBV4-1	many	TRBJ2-5	CASSESGEQETQYF	TGCGCCAGCAGCGAGTCAGGGGAGCAAGAGACCCAGTACTTC
-	TRBV25-1	many	TRBJ2-1	CASSESSHEQFF	TGTGCCAGCAGTGAATCATCCCATGAGCAGTTCTTC
TRBD2	TRBV7-6	many	TRBJ2-1	CASSSTSGRGVNEQFF	TGTGCCAGCAGCAGTACTAGCGGGAGGGGGGTCAATGAGCAGTTCTTC
-	TRBV18	many	TRBJ2-6	CASSPYTGSSGANVLTF	TGTGCCAGCTCCCCATATACAGGGTCATCTGGGGCCAACGTCCTGACTTTC
TRBD2	TRBV25-1	many	TRBJ2-7	CASSESPGLGYEQYF	TGTGCCAGCAGTGAATCTCCCGGACTAGGTTACGAGCAGTACTTC
-	TRBV9	few	TRBJ1-6	CASSAGQEVSSPLHF	TGTGCCAGCAGCGCGGGACAAGAGGTAAGCTCACCCCTCCACTTT